The next 23 T cell receptor beta chains were all read from a single sample in a study of blood T cell repertoires in COVID-19. Sequenced by immunoSEQ multiplex PCR; TCRdb stores in-frame clones only, minus some. The sample holds roughly 73,000 clones, under 95% seen once. Source material: peripheral blood. The receptors stem from a man aged 50-60 years with acute or convalescent COVID-19.

The count of this clone is one. The genes are TRBV19 and TRBJ1-5; D perhaps matches TRBD1 (5 bases). The V gene's germline CDR1 is LNHDA and CDR2 SQIVND (reference sequence). V lost 5 bases and J lost 3, with 14 bases in between. The CDR3 covers 15 residues. In DNA, the CDR3 is TGTGCCAGTAGTCCCGCAGGGCAGGTCAATCAGCCCCAGCATTTT. This encodes CASSPAGQVNQPQHF.

J is TRBJ2-1 and V is TRBV9; D is unresolved. The CDR3 totals 15 residues. Germline loops: CDR1 SGDLS, CDR2 YYNGEE. The germline V and J ends were trimmed by 4 bases and 0 bases, with 11 bases remaining between them. CDR3 in amino acids: CASSPRLSSYNEQFF. DNA of the CDR3: TGTGCCAGCAGCCCGAGGCTTAGCTCCTACAATGAGCAGTTCTTC.

The chain's CDR3 is CASSFRAGSGYTF. The CDR3 coding sequence is TGTGCCAGCAGTTTTCGGGCGGGGAGCGGCTACACCTTC. The V call is TRBV28, the J call TRBJ1-2; D remains unclear. Looked up from germline, CDR1 is MDHEN and CDR2 is SYDVKM. This CDR3 spans 13 amino acids. V lost 3 bases to trimming and J lost 8 bases, with 13 bases between them.

The chain recombines TRBV6-2 or TRBV6-3 with TRBJ2-7; D unresolved. The CDR3 length is 16 residues. Per the germline V gene, CDR1 is MNHEY and CDR2 is SVGEGT. Trimming shortened V by 1 base and J by 0 bases, and 13 bases separated the two germline ends. The CDR3 reads CASSYYPPVRSYEQYV. CDR3 nucleotides: TGTGCCAGCAGTTACTACCCACCGGTCCGCTCCTACGAGCAGTACGTC.

This chain joins TRBV18 and TRBJ2-7, with D possibly being TRBD1 (5 bases). CDR1 is KGHSH, CDR2 LQKENI, per germline. V was shortened by 0 bases and J by 2 bases, with 11 bases between the two germline ends. This CDR3 contains 15 residues. CDR3 in amino acids: CASSPPKTEAYEQYF. CDR3 in DNA: TGTGCCAGCTCACCACCCAAGACAGAAGCCTACGAGCAGTACTTC.

The chain combines TRBV5-1 with TRBJ1-1; D gene uncertain. V was clipped by 0 bases and J by 3 bases, with 6 bases between them. Germline V lookup: CDR1 SGHRS, CDR2 YFSETQ. The CDR3 is made up of 13 amino acids. The CDR3 DNA reads as TGCGCCAGCAGCTTGGACAGCTACACTGAAGCTTTCTTT. This gives the protein CASSLDSYTEAFF.

The chain uses TRBV2 and TRBJ2-2; 8 nucleotides agree with TRBD2. V dropped 4 bases and J dropped 4; count of bases not matched to a gene: 14. The CDR3 consists of 18 residues. Germline V gene sequence: CDR1 SNHLY, CDR2 FYNNEI. CDR3 DNA: TGTGCCAGCAGTGCCCACCTAGGTAGCGGGGTTATCACCGGGGAGCTGTTTTTT. This codes for CASSAHLGSGVITGELFF.

The genes are TRBV4-1 and TRBJ1-3; D is undetermined. V lost 8 bases and J lost 1, with 6 bases in between. The germline CDR1 and CDR2 sequences are MGHRA and YSYEKL. This CDR3 spans 12 amino acids. DNA of the CDR3: TGCGCCAGCGGGCATTCTGGAAACACCATATATTTT. This encodes CASGHSGNTIYF.

The chain uses TRBV14 and TRBJ2-1; 13 bases are shared with TRBD2. The V gene's germline CDR1 is SGHDN and CDR2 FVKESK. The V and J ends lost 0 bases and 12 bases, in that order; junction bases with no gene match: 11. This CDR3 comprises 17 residues. In DNA form, the CDR3 reads TGTGCCAGCAGCCAAGATAGACTAGCGGGAGGCCGGAGGGGGCAGTTCTTC. Translating gives CASSQDRLAGGRRGQFF.

This clone has a handful of counts. An end of the junction does not agree with germline; a read error may underlie this. The genes are TRBV5-6 and TRBJ1-1, with 8 bases fitting TRBD1. Germline V gives CDR1 SGHDT, CDR2 YYEEEE. The CDR3 is 11 residues long. The CDR3 DNA reads as TGTGCCAGCAGCTTGGAGGGACAGGCCCACTTT. Encoded protein: CASSLEGQAHF. The variable domain in full, completed from reference TRBV5-6 and TRBJ1-1, reads DAGVTQSPTHLIKTRGQQVTLRCSPKSGHDTVSWYQQALGQGPQFIFQYYEEEERQRGNFPDRFSGHQFPNYSSELNVNALLLGDSALYLCASSLEGQAHFGQGTRLTVV.

This clone came up once. The genes are TRBV7-2 and TRBJ2-5; 11 nucleotides agree with TRBD2. The length of the CDR3 is 15 residues. Unmatched junction bases numbered 5, after V lost 3 bases and J lost 5 bases. Germline V gives CDR1 SGHTA, CDR2 FQGNSA. CDR3 DNA: TGTGCCAGCAGCTTTAGCGGGAGGGCATGGGAGACCCAGTACTTC. Translation gives CASSFSGRAWETQYF. The full variable domain, rest sourced from reference TRBV7-2 and TRBJ2-5, is GAGVSQSPSNKVTEKGKDVELRCDPISGHTALYWYRQSLGQGLEFLIYFQGNSAPDKSGLPSDRFSAERTGGSVSTLTIQRTQQEDSAVYLCASSFSGRAWETQYFGPGTRLLVL.

This clone showed up just once. The rearrangement links TRBV30 to TRBJ2-1, with TRBD2 matching over 10 bases. Unmatched junction bases numbered 8, after V lost 0 bases and J lost 3 bases. Germline V gene sequence: CDR1 GTSNPN, CDR2 SVGIG (reference sequence). This CDR3 comprises 17 residues. The CDR3 DNA is TGTGCCTGGAGTGTACGGCTAGCGGGGGAACTCTACAATGAGCAGTTCTTC. It encodes CAWSVRLAGELYNEQFF. Drawing the rest from reference TRBV30 and TRBJ2-1, the complete variable domain is SQTIHQWPATLVQPVGSPLSLECTVEGTSNPNLYWYRQAAGRGLQLLFYSVGIGQISSEVPQNLSASRPQDRQFILSSKKLLLSDSGFYLCAWSVRLAGELYNEQFFGPGTRLTVL.

For the CDR3, the DNA is TGTGCCAGCAGCTTAGCGCCAGACACTGAAGCTTTCTTT. Its protein product is CASSLAPDTEAFF. This chain connects TRBV7-2 to TRBJ1-1; D gene unclear. Trimming shortened V by 0 bases and J by 3 bases, and 5 bases separated the two germline ends. Germline V gene sequence: CDR1 SGHTA, CDR2 FQGNSA. This CDR3 has 13 amino acids. Complete variable domain (other parts from reference TRBV7-2 and TRBJ1-1): GAGVSQSPSNKVTEKGKDVELRCDPISGHTALYWYRQSLGQGLEFLIYFQGNSAPDKSGLPSDRFSAERTGGSVSTLTIQRTQQEDSAVYLCASSLAPDTEAFFGQGTRLTVV.

CDR3 sequence: CASSTRQGELETQYF. CDR3 nucleotides: TGTGCCAGCAGCACCCGACAGGGTGAGTTGGAGACCCAGTACTTC. This chain links TRBV7-9 with TRBJ2-5; 7 nucleotides agree with TRBD1. Germline trimming cut 5 bases from V and 5 bases from J; bases unmatched to any gene: 11. The CDR3 has 15 residues. CDR1 SEHNR and CDR2 FQNEAQ come from the germline V gene (reference sequence).

This chain links TRBV6-5 with TRBJ1-3; TRBD1 matches 7 bases. The length of the CDR3 is 14 residues. CDR1 MNHEY and CDR2 SVGAGI come from the germline V gene. The junction had 4 bases not matched to a gene; V was cut back by 8 bases and J by 0 bases. CDR3 DNA sequence: TGTGCCAGCCGCTGGGACAGCTCTGGAAACACCATATATTTT. Its translation: CASRWDSSGNTIYF.

The chain uses TRBV7-9 and TRBJ1-1; perhaps TRBD1 as D (5 bases). V was trimmed by 7 bases and J by 4 bases, leaving 16 bases between them. The germline V gene encodes CDR1 SEHNR and CDR2 FQNEAQ (reference sequence). The CDR3 has 14 amino acids. The CDR3 is CASTRGSGPTEAFF. CDR3 DNA: TGTGCCAGCACCCGGGGGTCGGGTCCCACTGAAGCTTTCTTT.

The sample holds one count of this clone. The gene calls are TRBV4-2 and TRBJ1-2; no reliable D call. The germline gives CDR1 LGHNA, CDR2 YNFKEQ. The ends were cut back, 0 bases at V and 3 bases at J, with 8 bases in the middle. The CDR3 runs to 14 residues. CDR3 bases: TGTGCCAGCAGCCAAGACAGGATCCACTATGGCTACACCTTC. It translates to CASSQDRIHYGYTF.

This chain links TRBV11-2 with TRBJ2-2; the D is unclear. The CDR3 has 12 amino acids. Trimming cost V 5 bases and J 6 bases, with 7 bases left between them. CDR1 and CDR2 (germline): SGHAT, FQNNGV. DNA of the CDR3: TGTGCCAGCAGCCAGCGTGCCGGGGAGCTGTTTTTT. Its translation: CASSQRAGELFF.

The rearrangement joins TRBV28 to TRBJ1-5; no clear D gene. Germline V gives CDR1 MDHEN, CDR2 SYDVKM. The CDR3 is made up of 14 amino acids. V was trimmed by 2 bases and J by 7 bases, leaving 12 bases between them. In DNA, the CDR3 is TGTGCCAGCAGTTTAGTCGAGGGTTTCCAGCCCCAGCATTTT. Residues: CASSLVEGFQPQHF. Based on the CDR3 plus reference TRBV28 and TRBJ1-5, the full variable domain is DVKVTQSSRYLVKRTGEKVFLECVQDMDHENMFWYRQDPGLGLRLIYFSYDVKMKEKGDIPEGYSVSREKKERFSLILESASTNQTSMYLCASSLVEGFQPQHFGDGTRLSIL.

The V call is TRBV4-3, the J call TRBJ1-2; D is unresolved. The germline CDR1 and CDR2 sequences are LGHNA and YSLEER. The V end was cut by 0 bases, the J end by 5 bases, with 13 bases between. CDR3 size: 15 residues. CDR3 in amino acids: CASSQEPTALYGYTF. The CDR3 nucleotides are TGCGCCAGCAGCCAAGAACCCACCGCGCTTTATGGCTACACCTTC.

This rearrangement joins TRBV15 to TRBJ1-1; D unclear. CDR3 size: 13 residues. Germline V lookup: CDR1 LNHNV, CDR2 YYDKDF (reference sequence). V lost 3 bases, J lost 3 bases, and 8 bases lay in between. CDR3 coding DNA: TGTGCCACCAGCAGCCAACGGGACACTGAAGCTTTCTTT. It is translated as CATSSQRDTEAFF.

This chain joins TRBV7-2 and TRBJ1-5; 10 bases are shared with TRBD1. The germline CDR1 and CDR2 sequences are SGHTA and FQGNSA. The CDR3 spans 15 residues. The J segment lost 6 bases and the V segment lost 5 bases, leaving 7 bases of the junction unmatched. CDR3 bases: TGTGCCAGCAGCCCGACGACAGGGGGCGGTCAGCCCCAGCATTTT. This codes for CASSPTTGGGQPQHF. Full variable domain (missing parts from reference TRBV7-2 and TRBJ1-5): GAGVSQSPSNKVTEKGKDVELRCDPISGHTALYWYRQSLGQGLEFLIYFQGNSAPDKSGLPSDRFSAERTGGSVSTLTIQRTQQEDSAVYLCASSPTTGGGQPQHFGDGTRLSIL.

The rearrangement links TRBV5-1 to TRBJ1-4, with 7 bases lining up with TRBD1. The CDR3 is 16 residues long. Germline V gene lookup returns CDR1 SGHRS and CDR2 YFSETQ. Trimming at V came to 4 bases and at J to 0 bases, leaving 6 bases not matched to a gene. As DNA, the CDR3 is TGCGCCAGCAGCATGACAGGGTCGGCAACTAATGAAAAACTGTTTTTT. Translated: CASSMTGSATNEKLFF. The complete variable domain, with remaining parts taken from reference TRBV5-1 and TRBJ1-4, reads KAGVTQTPRYLIKTRGQQVTLSCSPISGHRSVSWYQQTPGQGLQFLFEYFSETQRNKGNFPGRFSGRQFSNSRSEMNVSTLELGDSALYLCASSMTGSATNEKLFFGSGTQLSVL.